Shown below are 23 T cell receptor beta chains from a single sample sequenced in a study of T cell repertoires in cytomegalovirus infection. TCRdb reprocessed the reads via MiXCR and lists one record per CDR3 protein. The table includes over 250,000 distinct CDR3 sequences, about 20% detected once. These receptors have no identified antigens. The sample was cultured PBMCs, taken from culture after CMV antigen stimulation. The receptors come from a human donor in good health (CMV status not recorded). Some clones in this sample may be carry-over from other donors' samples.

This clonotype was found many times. The CDR3 is CASSLISGRNDEQFF. The CDR3 coding sequence is TGTGCCAGCAGCTTGATTAGCGGGAGGAACGATGAGCAGTTCTTC. This rearrangement joins TRBV11-1 to TRBJ2-1; 10 positions match TRBD2. This CDR3 contains 15 residues. Germline V gives CDR1 SGHAT, CDR2 FQDESV (reference sequence). The trim removed 3 bases at V and 8 bases at J, leaving 7 bases unmatched.

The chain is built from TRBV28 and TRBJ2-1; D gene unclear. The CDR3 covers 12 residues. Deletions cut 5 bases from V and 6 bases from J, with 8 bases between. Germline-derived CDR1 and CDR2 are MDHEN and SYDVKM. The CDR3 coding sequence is TGTGCCAGCAGTCTATCCCCCAATGAGCAGTTCTTC. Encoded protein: CASSLSPNEQFF.

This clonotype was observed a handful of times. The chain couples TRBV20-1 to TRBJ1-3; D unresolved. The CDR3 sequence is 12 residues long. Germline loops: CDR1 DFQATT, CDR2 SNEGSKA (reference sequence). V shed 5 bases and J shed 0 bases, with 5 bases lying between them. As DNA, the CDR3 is TGCAGTGCTCGGATCTCTGGAAACACCATATATTTT. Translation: CSARISGNTIYF.

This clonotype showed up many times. The CDR3 sequence: CASSFQRAIQETQYF. Here the CDR3 DNA reads TGTGCCAGCAGCTTTCAGCGGGCCATCCAAGAGACCCAGTACTTC. The chain links TRBV7-2 to TRBJ2-5; D might be TRBD2 (6 bases). The ends were cut back, 3 bases at V and 1 base at J, with 12 bases in the middle. This CDR3 contains 15 residues. CDR1 SGHTA and CDR2 FQGNSA come from the germline V gene.

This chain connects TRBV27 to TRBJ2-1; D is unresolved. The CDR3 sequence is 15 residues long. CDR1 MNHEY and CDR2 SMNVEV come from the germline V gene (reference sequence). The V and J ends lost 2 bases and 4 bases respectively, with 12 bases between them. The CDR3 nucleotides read TGTGCCAGCAGTTTAGGCGAGAGGTTTTACAATGAGCAGTTCTTC. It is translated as CASSLGERFYNEQFF.

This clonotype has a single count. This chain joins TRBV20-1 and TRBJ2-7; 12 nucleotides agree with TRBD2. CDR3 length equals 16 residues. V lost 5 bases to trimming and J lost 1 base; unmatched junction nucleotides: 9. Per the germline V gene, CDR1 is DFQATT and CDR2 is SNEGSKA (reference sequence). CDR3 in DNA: TGCAGTGCTCGCCGTCGACTAGCGGGAGTTTCCTACGAGCAGTACTTC. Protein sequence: CSARRRLAGVSYEQYF.

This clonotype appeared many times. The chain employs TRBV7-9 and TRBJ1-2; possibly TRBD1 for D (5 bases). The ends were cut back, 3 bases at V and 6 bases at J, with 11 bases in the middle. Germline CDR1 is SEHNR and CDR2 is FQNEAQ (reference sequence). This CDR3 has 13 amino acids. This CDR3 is CASSLGGWHGYTF. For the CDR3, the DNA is TGTGCCAGCAGCTTGGGGGGATGGCATGGCTACACCTTC.

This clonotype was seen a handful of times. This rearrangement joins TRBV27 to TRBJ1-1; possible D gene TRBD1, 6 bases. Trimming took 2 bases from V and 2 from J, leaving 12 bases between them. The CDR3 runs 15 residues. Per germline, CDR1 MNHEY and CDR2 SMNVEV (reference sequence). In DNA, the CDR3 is TGTGCCAGCAGTTTAGCAGGGGCAGGTAACACTGAAGCTTTCTTT. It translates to CASSLAGAGNTEAFF.

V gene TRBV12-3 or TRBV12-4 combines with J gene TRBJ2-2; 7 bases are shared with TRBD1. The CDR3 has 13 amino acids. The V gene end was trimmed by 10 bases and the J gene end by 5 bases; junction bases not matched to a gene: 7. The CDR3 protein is CATDREETGELFF. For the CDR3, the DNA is TGTGCCACAGACAGGGAAGAGACCGGGGAGCTGTTTTTT.

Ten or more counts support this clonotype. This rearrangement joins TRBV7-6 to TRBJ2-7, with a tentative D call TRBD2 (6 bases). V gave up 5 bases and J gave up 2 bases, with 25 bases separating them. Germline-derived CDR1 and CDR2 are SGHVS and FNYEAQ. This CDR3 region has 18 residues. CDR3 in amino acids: CASSPLRVLRGLPYEQYV. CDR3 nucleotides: TGTGCCAGCAGCCCACTCCGGGTTTTGCGGGGCCTTCCCTACGAGCAGTACGTC.

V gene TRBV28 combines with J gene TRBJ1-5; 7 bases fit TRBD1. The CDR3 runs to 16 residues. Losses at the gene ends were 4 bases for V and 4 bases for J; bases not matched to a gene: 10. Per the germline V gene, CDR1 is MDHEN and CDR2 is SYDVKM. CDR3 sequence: CASSYGVGQSNQPQHF. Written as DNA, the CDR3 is TGTGCCAGCAGTTATGGAGTGGGACAGAGTAATCAGCCCCAGCATTTT.

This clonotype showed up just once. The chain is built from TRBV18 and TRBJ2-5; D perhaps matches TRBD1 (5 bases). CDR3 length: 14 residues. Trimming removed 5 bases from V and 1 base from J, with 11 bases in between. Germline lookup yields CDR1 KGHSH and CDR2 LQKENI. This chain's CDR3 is CASSSGIAQETQYF. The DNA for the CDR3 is TGTGCCAGCTCATCAGGGATAGCCCAAGAGACCCAGTACTTC.

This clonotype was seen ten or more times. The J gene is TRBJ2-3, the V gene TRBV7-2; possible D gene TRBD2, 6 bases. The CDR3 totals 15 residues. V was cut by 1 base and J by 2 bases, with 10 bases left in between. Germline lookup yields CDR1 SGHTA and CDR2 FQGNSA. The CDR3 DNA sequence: TGTGCCAGCAGCTTAGGCGGAGGGTACACAGATACGCAGTATTTT. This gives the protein CASSLGGGYTDTQYF.

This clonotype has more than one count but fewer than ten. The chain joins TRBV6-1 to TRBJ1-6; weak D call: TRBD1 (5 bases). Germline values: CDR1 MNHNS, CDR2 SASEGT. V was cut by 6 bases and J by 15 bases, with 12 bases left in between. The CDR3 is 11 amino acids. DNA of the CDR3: TGTGCCAGCAGCTCAGGGCAGGGCCTCCACTTT. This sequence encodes CASSSGQGLHF.

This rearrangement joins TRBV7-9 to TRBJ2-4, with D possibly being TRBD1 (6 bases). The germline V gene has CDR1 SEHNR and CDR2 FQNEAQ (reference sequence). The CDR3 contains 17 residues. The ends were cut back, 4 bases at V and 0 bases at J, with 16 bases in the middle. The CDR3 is CASSSGHEGVAKNIQYF. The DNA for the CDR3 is TGTGCCAGCAGCTCAGGCCACGAGGGGGTAGCCAAAAACATTCAGTACTTC.

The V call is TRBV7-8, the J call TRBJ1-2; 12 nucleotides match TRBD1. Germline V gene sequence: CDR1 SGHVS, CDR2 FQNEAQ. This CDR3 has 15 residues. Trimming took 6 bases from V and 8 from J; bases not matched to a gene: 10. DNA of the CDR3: TGTGCCAGCAGACCTGGGACAGGGGGCACCGGGGGCTACACCTTC. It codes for CASRPGTGGTGGYTF.

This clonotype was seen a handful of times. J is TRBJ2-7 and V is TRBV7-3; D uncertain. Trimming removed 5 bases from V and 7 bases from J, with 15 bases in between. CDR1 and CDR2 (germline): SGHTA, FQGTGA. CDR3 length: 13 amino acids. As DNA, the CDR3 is TGTGCCAGCAGCCCGGACGGTCAATTAGAGCAGTACTTC. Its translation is CASSPDGQLEQYF.

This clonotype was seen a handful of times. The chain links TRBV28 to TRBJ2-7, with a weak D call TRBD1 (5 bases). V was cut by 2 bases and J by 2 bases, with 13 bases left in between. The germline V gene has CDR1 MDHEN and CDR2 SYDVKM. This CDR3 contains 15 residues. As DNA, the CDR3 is TGTGCCAGCAGTTTAGGGGCCCTAAAGCCCTACGAGCAGTACTTC. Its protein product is CASSLGALKPYEQYF.

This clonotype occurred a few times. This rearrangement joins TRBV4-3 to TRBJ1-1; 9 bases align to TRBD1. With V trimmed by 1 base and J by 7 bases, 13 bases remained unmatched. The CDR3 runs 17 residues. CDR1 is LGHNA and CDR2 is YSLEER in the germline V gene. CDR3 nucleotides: TGCGCCAGCAGCCAAGCAGCCTCGGGACAGGGAATTGATGAAGCTTTCTTT. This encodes CASSQAASGQGIDEAFF.

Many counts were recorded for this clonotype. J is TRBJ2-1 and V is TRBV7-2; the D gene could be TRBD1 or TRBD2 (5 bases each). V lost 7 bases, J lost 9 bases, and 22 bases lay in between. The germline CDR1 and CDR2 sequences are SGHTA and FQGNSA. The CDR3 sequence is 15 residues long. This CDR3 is CASIGLGSIGGEQFF. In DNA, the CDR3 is TGTGCCAGCATAGGGCTAGGCTCCATTGGGGGTGAGCAGTTCTTC. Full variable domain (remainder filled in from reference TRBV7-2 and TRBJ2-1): GAGVSQSPSNKVTEKGKDVELRCDPISGHTALYWYRQSLGQGLEFLIYFQGNSAPDKSGLPSDRFSAERTGGSVSTLTIQRTQQEDSAVYLCASIGLGSIGGEQFFGPGTRLTVL.

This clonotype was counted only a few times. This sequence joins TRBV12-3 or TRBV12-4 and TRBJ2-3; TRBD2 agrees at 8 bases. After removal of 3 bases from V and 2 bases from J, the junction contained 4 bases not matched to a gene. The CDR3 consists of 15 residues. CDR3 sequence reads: CASSLRSGDTDTQYF. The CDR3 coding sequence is TGTGCCAGCAGTTTGCGTAGCGGGGACACAGATACGCAGTATTTT.

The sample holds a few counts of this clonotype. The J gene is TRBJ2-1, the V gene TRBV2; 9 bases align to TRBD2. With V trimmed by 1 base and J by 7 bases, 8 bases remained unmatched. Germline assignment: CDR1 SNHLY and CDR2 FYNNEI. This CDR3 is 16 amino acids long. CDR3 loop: CASSEESAGGRNEQFF. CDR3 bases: TGTGCCAGCAGTGAAGAATCGGCGGGAGGGCGGAATGAGCAGTTCTTC.

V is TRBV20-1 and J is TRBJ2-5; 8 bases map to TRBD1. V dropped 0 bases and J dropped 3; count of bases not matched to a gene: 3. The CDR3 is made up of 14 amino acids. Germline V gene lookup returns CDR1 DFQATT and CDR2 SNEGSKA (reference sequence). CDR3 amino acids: CSARDPGGKETQYF. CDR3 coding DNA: TGCAGTGCTAGAGACCCAGGGGGCAAAGAGACCCAGTACTTC.